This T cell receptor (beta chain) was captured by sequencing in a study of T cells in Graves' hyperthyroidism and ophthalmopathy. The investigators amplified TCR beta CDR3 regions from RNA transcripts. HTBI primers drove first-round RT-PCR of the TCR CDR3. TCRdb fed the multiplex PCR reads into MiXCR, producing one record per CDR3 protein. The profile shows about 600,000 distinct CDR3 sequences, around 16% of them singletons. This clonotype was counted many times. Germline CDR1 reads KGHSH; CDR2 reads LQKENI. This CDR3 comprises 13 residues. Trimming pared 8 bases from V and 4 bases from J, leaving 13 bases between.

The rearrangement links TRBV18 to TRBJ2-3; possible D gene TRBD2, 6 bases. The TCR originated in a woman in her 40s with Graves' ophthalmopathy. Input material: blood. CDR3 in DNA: TGTGCCAGCAGCCCGACGGGGGCAGATACGCAGTATTTT. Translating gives CASSPTGADTQYF.